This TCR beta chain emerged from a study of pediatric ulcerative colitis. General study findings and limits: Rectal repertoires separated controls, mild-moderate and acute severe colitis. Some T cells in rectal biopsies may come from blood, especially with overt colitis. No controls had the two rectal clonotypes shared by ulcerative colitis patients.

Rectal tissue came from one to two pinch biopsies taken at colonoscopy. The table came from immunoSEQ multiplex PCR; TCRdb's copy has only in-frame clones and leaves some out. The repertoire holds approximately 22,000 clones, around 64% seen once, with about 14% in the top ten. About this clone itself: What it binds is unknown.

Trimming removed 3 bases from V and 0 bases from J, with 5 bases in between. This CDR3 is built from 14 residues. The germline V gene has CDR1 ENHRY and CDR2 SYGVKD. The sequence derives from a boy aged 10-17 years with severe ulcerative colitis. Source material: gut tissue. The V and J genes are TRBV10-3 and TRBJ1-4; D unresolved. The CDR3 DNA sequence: TGTGCCATCAGTGATATCTCAACTAATGAAAAACTGTTTTTT. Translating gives CAISDISTNEKLFF.